This T cell receptor beta chain was sequenced during a study of T cell responses to AZD1222 COVID-19 vaccine. TCRdb's copy holds only in-frame clones and misses some; the assay was immunoSEQ multiplex PCR. The table includes some 130,000 clones, 91% detected once. Findings of the study overall: Possibly, clonal diversity was underestimated; donors were largely white British and included more females. The reported proportion of spike-specific TCRs targeting unmutated variant regions was nearly half. Spike-specific TCR breadth rose after two AZD1222 doses, and depth rose as well.

For this clone: The antigen remains unidentified.

V was pared by 1 base and J by 7 bases, with 12 bases between. The CDR3 has 14 residues. Germline V gives CDR1 SGHDT, CDR2 YYEEEE. Here the sequenced sample was peripheral blood, taken on day 0 of AZD1222 vaccination. This clonotype was sampled from an adult in good health. The chain employs TRBV5-6 and TRBJ2-1; D gene unclear. Here the CDR3 DNA reads TGTGCCAGCAGCTTGTCCCCTCTTTGGAATGAGCAGTTCTTC. It translates to CASSLSPLWNEQFF.